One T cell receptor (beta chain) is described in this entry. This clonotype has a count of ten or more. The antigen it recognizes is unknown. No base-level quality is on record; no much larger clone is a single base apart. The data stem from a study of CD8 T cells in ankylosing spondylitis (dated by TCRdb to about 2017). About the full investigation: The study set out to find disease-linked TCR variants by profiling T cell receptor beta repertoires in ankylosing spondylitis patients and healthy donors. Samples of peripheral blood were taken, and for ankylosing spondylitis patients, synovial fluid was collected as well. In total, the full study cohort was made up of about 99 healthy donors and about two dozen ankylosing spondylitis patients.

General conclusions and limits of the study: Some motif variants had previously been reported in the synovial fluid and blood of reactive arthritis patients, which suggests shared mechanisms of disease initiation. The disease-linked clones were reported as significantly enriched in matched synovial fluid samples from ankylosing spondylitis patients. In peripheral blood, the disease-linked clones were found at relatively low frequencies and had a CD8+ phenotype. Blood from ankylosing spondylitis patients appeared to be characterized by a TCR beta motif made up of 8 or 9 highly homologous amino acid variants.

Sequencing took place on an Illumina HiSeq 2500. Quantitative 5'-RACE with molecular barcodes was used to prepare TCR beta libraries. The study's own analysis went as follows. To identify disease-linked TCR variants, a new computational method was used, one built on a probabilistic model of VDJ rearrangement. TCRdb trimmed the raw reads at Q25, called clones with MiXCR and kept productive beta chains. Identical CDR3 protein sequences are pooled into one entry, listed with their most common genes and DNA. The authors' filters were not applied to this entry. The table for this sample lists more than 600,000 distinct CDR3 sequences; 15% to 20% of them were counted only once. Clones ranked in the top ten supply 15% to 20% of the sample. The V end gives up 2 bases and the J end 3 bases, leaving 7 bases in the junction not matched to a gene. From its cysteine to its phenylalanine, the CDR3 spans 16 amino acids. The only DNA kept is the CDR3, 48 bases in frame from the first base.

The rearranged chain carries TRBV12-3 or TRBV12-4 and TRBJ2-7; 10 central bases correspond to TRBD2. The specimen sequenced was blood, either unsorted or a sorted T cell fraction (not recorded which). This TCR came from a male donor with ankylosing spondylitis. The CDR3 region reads CASSLSWTSGYYEQYF. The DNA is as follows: TGTGCCAGCAGTTTATCCTGGACTAGCGGATACTACGAGCAGTACTTC.